These T cell receptor beta chains were read from a single sample in a study of blood T cell repertoires in COVID-19. Method: immunoSEQ multiplex PCR; TCRdb's copy keeps in-frame clones and lacks some. The data contain 340,000 or so clones, roughly 91% of them singletons. The sample comprised peripheral blood. All receptors come from a man in his forties or fifties with active or convalescent COVID-19. Both conserved end residues are part of each CDR3. The D gene is left open where the match is weak. Clone size is shown for a subset of rows, as once, few, many or a class of expanded clone.

j_call d_call cdr3_length clone_size v_call cdr3_nt cdr3_aa
TRBJ2-4 NA 16 NA TRBV5-1 TGCGCCAGCTTATGGACAGTCTTCCTAGCCAAAAACATTCAGTACTTC CASLWTVFLAKNIQYF
TRBJ2-7 TRBD1 15 NA TRBV9 TGTGCCAGCAGCCCCCGGGACAGGGGGGGAAACGAGCAGTACTTC CASSPRDRGGNEQYF
TRBJ1-1 NA 14 NA TRBV7-3 TGTGCCAGCAGCTTACAGGGGCTAGGCACTGAAGCTTTCTTT CASSLQGLGTEAFF
TRBJ2-7 NA 13 NA TRBV6-2/TRBV6-3 TGTGCCAGCAGTTACTCGTACAGCTACGAGCAGTACTTC CASSYSYSYEQYF
TRBJ2-5 NA 13 NA TRBV2 TGTGCCAGCATCGGGGGAAGTGGGGAGACCCAGTACTTC CASIGGSGETQYF
TRBJ1-5 TRBD1 14 NA TRBV28 TGTGCCAGCAGAACGGACAGGTCTCATCAGCCCCAGCATTTT CASRTDRSHQPQHF
TRBJ1-1 NA 14 once TRBV30 TGTGCCTGGACCAGTGGGGGCGCGGACACTGAAGCTTTCTTT CAWTSGGADTEAFF
TRBJ2-2 NA 12 NA TRBV27 TGTGCCAGCAGTTTCCGGACCGGGGAGCTGTTTTTT CASSFRTGELFF
TRBJ1-4 TRBD1 15 once TRBV18 TGTGCCAGCTCACCATCAGGGACAGGGAATGAAAAACTGTTTTTT CASSPSGTGNEKLFF
TRBJ1-2 NA 14 once TRBV5-1 TGCGCCAGCAGCTTGGGACAGTTCGCGGAAGGCTACACCTTC CASSLGQFAEGYTF
TRBJ2-5 TRBD2 17 NA TRBV27 TGTGCCAGCAGCCGCCCGGGGGTAGCGGGGAACCCAGAGACCCAGTACTTC CASSRPGVAGNPETQYF
TRBJ1-1 NA 12 NA TRBV5-8 TGTGCCAGCAGCCGCGGACAGAGGGAAGCTTTCTTT CASSRGQREAFF
TRBJ2-5 TRBD1 15 NA TRBV7-7 TGTGCTAGCGCAAAGACGACAGGGGAACTAGGGACCCAGTACTTC CASAKTTGELGTQYF
TRBJ1-6 NA 15 NA TRBV7-2 TGTGCCAGCAGCGTGCAGGGCTCCTATAATTCACCCCTCCACTTT CASSVQGSYNSPLHF
TRBJ2-1 NA 14 NA TRBV6-5 TGTGCCAGCAGGCAGGACAGCTACGACAATGAGCAGTTCTTC CASRQDSYDNEQFF
TRBJ1-1 NA 13 NA TRBV10-3 TGTGCCATCAGTGAGTCGACGACAGGCCGGGATTTCTTT CAISESTTGRDFF
TRBJ2-5 NA 11 NA TRBV4-1 TGCGCCAGCAGCCAACGTGAGACCCAGTACTTC CASSQRETQYF
TRBJ1-6 TRBD1 17 NA TRBV27 TGTGCCAGCAGTCCGCGGACAGGGATTGGGGGTAATTCACCCCTCCACTTT CASSPRTGIGGNSPLHF
TRBJ2-5 NA 15 NA TRBV24-1 TGTGCCACCAGTGACTCTGGGAGGCCCCCAGAGACCCAGTACTTC CATSDSGRPPETQYF
TRBJ1-1 NA 13 NA TRBV12-3/TRBV12-4 TGTGCCAGCACCGCTACGGTGAACACTGAAGCTTTCTTT CASTATVNTEAFF
TRBJ1-3 NA 18 NA TRBV21-1 TGTGCCAGCAGCAAAGAGGCTAAACGGCAGGGGTCTGGAAACACCATATATTTT CASSKEAKRQGSGNTIYF
TRBJ2-1 NA 14 NA TRBV9 TGTGCCAGCTCCCTCGCCGAGGCCTACAATGAGCAGTTCTTC CASSLAEAYNEQFF
TRBJ1-5 TRBD1 15 NA TRBV28 TGTGCCACCATCACAATACAGGGGGCGAATCAGCCCCAGCATTTT CATITIQGANQPQHF
TRBJ1-4 TRBD1 13 NA TRBV6-4 TGTGCCATCTGGGACAGGACTAATGAAAAACTGTTTTTT CAIWDRTNEKLFF
TRBJ2-5 TRBD1 14 NA TRBV18 TGTGCCAGCTCACCAGTGCGACAGGGGCAGACCCAGTACTTC CASSPVRQGQTQYF
TRBJ1-2 NA 15 few TRBV7-2 TGTGCCAGCAGCTTAGGCGGGGGCCGGGGCTATGGCTACACCTTC CASSLGGGRGYGYTF
TRBJ2-5 NA 14 once TRBV7-2 TGTGCCAGCAGCTCCTCCTGGGCCCAAGAGACCCAGTACTTC CASSSSWAQETQYF
TRBJ2-5 TRBD2 17 NA TRBV19 TGTGCCAGTAGTATACTAGCGGGACCCCGGTACCAAGAGACCCAGTACTTC CASSILAGPRYQETQYF
TRBJ2-2 TRBD1 15 few TRBV30 TGTGCCTGGAGTTACCCCGGACAGGGTCCCGGGGAGCTGTTTTTT CAWSYPGQGPGELFF
TRBJ2-2 TRBD1 18 once TRBV7-3 TGTGCCAGCAGCCCCAGGCCCGGGACAGGGGGCGTCGGCGGGGAGCTGTTTTTT CASSPRPGTGGVGGELFF
TRBJ1-2 TRBD1 15 few TRBV6-5 TGTGCCAGCGCGGCCCCCCAGGGGGTCAGGGATGGCTACACCTTC CASAAPQGVRDGYTF
TRBJ2-5 NA 15 NA TRBV11-2 TGTGCCAGCAGCTTAGATTACCTCAAAAGGGGGACCCAGTACTTC CASSLDYLKRGTQYF
TRBJ1-2 NA 13 NA TRBV9 TGTGCCAGCAGCGTAGCTGCAGGTAGTGGCTACACCTTC CASSVAAGSGYTF
TRBJ2-7 TRBD1 16 NA TRBV4-1 TGCGCCAGCAGCCAAACCCCGGGACAGATAAGCTACGAGCAGTACTTC CASSQTPGQISYEQYF
TRBJ1-6 NA 14 NA TRBV27 TGTGCCAGCAGCAGGACAGATAATAATTCACCCCTCCACTTT CASSRTDNNSPLHF
TRBJ1-5 NA 15 NA TRBV6-5 TGTGCCAGCAGTTACGGGCCGGCGAGCAATCAGCCCCAGCATTTT CASSYGPASNQPQHF
TRBJ2-5 NA 15 NA TRBV5-1 TGCGCCAGCAGCTTGGAAGGCAGGCGTCAAGAGACCCAGTACTTC CASSLEGRRQETQYF
TRBJ2-5 NA 13 NA TRBV5-4 TGTGCCAGCAGCACAGGGAAACAAGAGACCCAGTACTTC CASSTGKQETQYF
TRBJ1-6 NA 15 NA TRBV5-1 TGCGCCAGCAGCTTGTGGGGGGGTTTCAATTCACCCCTCCACTTT CASSLWGGFNSPLHF
TRBJ1-2 TRBD1 13 NA TRBV9 TGTGCCAGCAGCGTATACAGGGACAGTGGCTACACCTTC CASSVYRDSGYTF
TRBJ2-7 TRBD2 14 NA TRBV30 TGTGCCTGCCTGGGACTAGCGGAATCCTACGAGCAGTACTTC CACLGLAESYEQYF
TRBJ1-1 TRBD1 13 NA TRBV13 TGTGCCAGCAGCTTAGGACAGGGGTCTGAAGCTTTCTTT CASSLGQGSEAFF
TRBJ1-2 TRBD1 16 few TRBV7-9 TGTGCCAGCATCCTTTCCGGGACAGGGGTAAACTATGGCTACACCTTC CASILSGTGVNYGYTF
TRBJ1-1 NA 15 NA TRBV19 TGTGCCAGTAACCCCGGTGTTGGGGGGGCCACTGAAGCTTTCTTT CASNPGVGGATEAFF
TRBJ2-7 TRBD2 14 NA TRBV6-6 TGTGCCAGCAGTCAACGGGGGGGGTCCTACGAGCAGTACTTC CASSQRGGSYEQYF
TRBJ2-2 NA 15 NA TRBV14 TGTGCCAGCAGCCCCCGGCTTGGAGGCACCGGGGAGCTGTTTTTT CASSPRLGGTGELFF
TRBJ2-2 TRBD1 17 NA TRBV7-2 TGTGCCAGCAGCTTAGTCAGTGGACAGGGGGTCCAGGGGGAGCTGTTTTTT CASSLVSGQGVQGELFF
TRBJ2-2 TRBD2 14 NA TRBV7-3 TGTGCCAGCAGCTTAGCTAGCGGCACCGGGGAGCTGTTTTTT CASSLASGTGELFF
TRBJ2-7 TRBD1 14 few TRBV11-3 TGTGCCAGCAGCCGCGACAGGGAAGGGTACGAGCAGTACTTC CASSRDREGYEQYF
TRBJ2-7 NA 15 NA TRBV6-1 TGTGCCAGCAGTGAAGCGGCGGGGCCCCCCTACGAGCAGTACTTC CASSEAAGPPYEQYF
TRBJ1-1 NA 14 few TRBV18 TGTGCCAGCTCACCACAGGGGGTGAACACTGAAGCTTTCTTT CASSPQGVNTEAFF
TRBJ1-4 NA 14 NA TRBV28 TGTGCCAGCAGTCCTACAGGGTTAGGGGAAAAACTGTTTTTT CASSPTGLGEKLFF
TRBJ2-7 TRBD1 15 NA TRBV28 TGTGCCAGCAGGCGCCCCGGACAGGGGAGTCCCGAGCAGTACTTC CASRRPGQGSPEQYF
TRBJ1-2 TRBD1 16 NA TRBV7-2 TGTGCCAGCAGCTTAGCCCAGACAGGGCGGGAGGGTGGCTACACCTTC CASSLAQTGREGGYTF
TRBJ1-2 NA 15 NA TRBV6-6 TGTGCCAGCAGTTACTCGACAGGAGCCCTCTATGGCTACACCTTC CASSYSTGALYGYTF
TRBJ2-5 NA 11 few TRBV7-9 TGTGCCAGCAGCTCGACAGGGACTCAGTACTTC CASSSTGTQYF
TRBJ1-5 TRBD1 15 few TRBV6-5 TGTGCCAGCAGTACCCAGGACAGGGGAACTCAGCCCCAGCATTTT CASSTQDRGTQPQHF
TRBJ1-4 NA 11 NA TRBV6-5 TGTGCCAGCATCGGGGGTGAAAAACTGTTTTTT CASIGGEKLFF